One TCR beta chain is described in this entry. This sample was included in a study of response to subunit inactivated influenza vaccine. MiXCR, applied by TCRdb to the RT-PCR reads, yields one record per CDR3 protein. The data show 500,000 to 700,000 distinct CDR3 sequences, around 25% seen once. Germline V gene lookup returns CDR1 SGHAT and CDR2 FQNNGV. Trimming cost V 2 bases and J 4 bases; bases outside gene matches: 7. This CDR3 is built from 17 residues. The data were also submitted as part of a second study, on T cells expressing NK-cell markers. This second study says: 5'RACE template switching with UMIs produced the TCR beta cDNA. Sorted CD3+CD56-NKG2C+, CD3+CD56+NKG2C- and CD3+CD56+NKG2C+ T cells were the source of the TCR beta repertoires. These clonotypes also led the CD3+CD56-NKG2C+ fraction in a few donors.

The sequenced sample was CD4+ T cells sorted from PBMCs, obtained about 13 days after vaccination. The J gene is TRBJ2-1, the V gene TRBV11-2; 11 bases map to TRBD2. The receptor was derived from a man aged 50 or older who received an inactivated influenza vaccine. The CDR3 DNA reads TGTGCCAGCAGCTTAACTCCCGGGACTAGCGGATACAATGAGCAGTTCTTC. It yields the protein CASSLTPGTSGYNEQFF.